The present TCR beta chain was sequenced within a study of blood T cell repertoires in COVID-19. About the study: COVID-19 samples from acute and convalescent phases originated in the United States, Italy and Spain. From T cells, B-cell-depleted T cells, or PBMCs came the material, which was cDNA or gDNA.

This clone was seen once. Methods used by the authors: Estimated nucleated cell counts came from reference gene primer amplification. Libraries were prepared by immunoSEQ multiplex PCR; TCRdb keeps only in-frame clonotypes and omits some of them. That table furnishes V, J and clone size, whereas the DNA furnished D and trimming. The data contain over 100,000 clones, 70% to 85% of them singletons. The source is a woman aged 70 to 79 with acute or convalescent COVID-19. Sequences were obtained from peripheral blood.

Written as DNA, the CDR3 is TGTGCCAGCAGCACCGGGACAGAAGAGACCCAGTACTTC. Its protein is CASSTGTEETQYF. The V gene is TRBV9, the J gene TRBJ2-5, with 7 positions matching TRBD1. CDR3 length equals 13 residues. Germline trimming cut 4 bases from V and 3 bases from J; bases unmatched to any gene: 3. Germline V gene data show CDR1 as SGDLS and CDR2 as YYNGEE. The full variable domain, in which reference TRBV9 and TRBJ2-5 provide the parts outside the CDR3, is DSGVTQTPKHLITATGQRVTLRCSPRSGDLSVYWYQQSLDQGLQFLIQYYNGEERAKGNILERFSAQQFPDLHSELNLSSLELGDSALYFCASSTGTEETQYFGPGTRLLVL.